The next 10 T cell receptor beta chains were all read from a single sample in a study of cytomegalovirus exposure and HLA in healthy donors. PCR primers comprised 60 Vbeta and 13 Jbeta primers. The assay was immunoSEQ multiplex PCR, and TCRdb's table has in-frame clones only and misses some. The profile covers approximately 190,000 clones, with about 89% appearing a single time and 1.3% taken by the ten largest. The sequenced material came from PBMCs. These receptors were taken from a man aged 25 to 40 in good health and CMV-seronegative.

Relative to its sample, this clone is medium-sized. CDR3 nucleotide sequence: TGTGCCAGCAGTTACGGGGGGAATACTAACACTGAAGCTTTCTTT. This encodes CASSYGGNTNTEAFF. This chain joins TRBV6-6 and TRBJ1-1, with D possibly matching TRBD1 (5 bases). The ends were cut back, 2 bases at V and 2 bases at J, with 12 bases in the middle. Germline V lookup: CDR1 MNHNY, CDR2 SVGAGI (reference sequence). The CDR3 consists of 15 residues.

V and J are TRBV2 and TRBJ2-3, with D perhaps TRBD2 (6 bases). The length of the CDR3 is 15 residues. V was pared by 8 bases and J by 2 bases, with 17 bases between. Germline assignment: CDR1 SNHLY and CDR2 FYNNEI. The CDR3 reads CASAWTMGLTDTQYF. DNA for the CDR3: TGTGCCAGCGCCTGGACTATGGGGCTCACAGATACGCAGTATTTT.

The CDR3, as DNA: TGTGCCAGCAGTGCTCTGGACAATCCTCCTTACGAGCAGTACTTC. It yields the protein CASSALDNPPYEQYF. The V and J genes are TRBV6-5 and TRBJ2-7, with D tentatively TRBD1 (5 bases). Looked up from germline, CDR1 is MNHEY and CDR2 is SVGAGI. The CDR3 is 15 residues long. V gave up 5 bases and J gave up 4 bases, with 18 bases separating them.

The V and J genes are TRBV2 and TRBJ2-2, with a weak D call TRBD1 (5 bases). Germline loops: CDR1 SNHLY, CDR2 FYNNEI. This CDR3 region has 15 residues. V lost 10 bases and J 2 bases, leaving 17 bases between the germline ends. The CDR3 DNA reads as TGTGCCACCAAAGGGGAAGGAGTAAACACCGGGGAGCTGTTTTTT. Translating gives CATKGEGVNTGELFF. Full variable domain (outside the CDR3, taken from reference TRBV2 and TRBJ2-2): EPEVTQTPSHQVTQMGQEVILRCVPISNHLYFYWYRQILGQKVEFLVSFYNNEISEKSEIFDDQFSVERPDGSNFTLKIRSTKLEDSAMYFCATKGEGVNTGELFFGEGSRLTVL.

The V and J genes are TRBV7-9 and TRBJ2-7; TRBD2 might be the D (6 bases). V was shortened by 11 bases and J by 0 bases, with 14 bases between the two germline ends. Germline loops: CDR1 SEHNR, CDR2 FQNEAQ (reference sequence). CDR3 length: 13 amino acids. The CDR3 sequence is CASDSGVSYEQYF. For the CDR3, the DNA is TGTGCCTCGGACTCGGGGGTCTCCTACGAGCAGTACTTC. Full variable domain (rest looked up from reference TRBV7-9 and TRBJ2-7): DTGVSQNPRHKITKRGQNVTFRCDPISEHNRLYWYRQTLGQGPEFLTYFQNEAQLEKSRLLSDRFSAERPKGSFSTLEIQRTEQGDSAMYLCASDSGVSYEQYFGPGTRLTVT.

This clone was counted once. The chain carries TRBV6-5 and TRBJ2-5; tentative D call: TRBD2 (5 bases). Germline V gives CDR1 MNHEY, CDR2 SVGAGI. V was trimmed by 5 bases and J by 3 bases, leaving 16 bases between them. This CDR3 is 15 amino acids long. The CDR3 is CASSPLSVGEETQYF. The CDR3 DNA follows: TGTGCCAGCAGTCCTCTGTCGGTCGGGGAAGAGACCCAGTACTTC.

The chain is built from TRBV19 and TRBJ2-7; D is possibly TRBD2 (6 bases). Germline V gives CDR1 LNHDA, CDR2 SQIVND (reference sequence). The CDR3 length is 16 residues. V lost 2 bases, J lost 0 bases, and 14 bases lay in between. The CDR3 coding sequence is TGTGCCAGTAGTATAAAGGGCCTAGCGCCCTCCTACGAGCAGTACTTC. It translates to CASSIKGLAPSYEQYF.

The V gene is TRBV6-1, the J gene TRBJ2-7, with D maybe TRBD2 (6 bases). Germline CDR1 reads MNHNS; CDR2 reads SASEGT. V shed 3 bases and J shed 2 bases, with 17 bases lying between them. The CDR3 covers 16 residues. The CDR3 here is CASSDKDTREAYEQYF. DNA of the CDR3: TGTGCCAGCAGTGACAAGGACACGCGGGAAGCCTACGAGCAGTACTTC.

The chain combines TRBV18 with TRBJ2-3; 8 bases fit TRBD2. The germline CDR1 and CDR2 sequences are KGHSH and LQKENI. J was trimmed by 0 bases and V by 2 bases; bases with no gene match: 10. The CDR3 has 18 residues. The chain's CDR3 is CASSPTSGGGPSTDTQYF. CDR3 DNA: TGTGCCAGCTCACCAACTAGCGGAGGGGGTCCTAGCACAGATACGCAGTATTTT. Drawing the rest from reference TRBV18 and TRBJ2-3, the complete variable domain is NAGVMQNPRHLVRRRGQEARLRCSPMKGHSHVYWYRQLPEEGLKFMVYLQKENIIDESGMPKERFSAEFPKEGPSILRIQQVVRGDSAAYFCASSPTSGGGPSTDTQYFGPGTRLTVL.

As for this clone: Its ends do not fully match the called genes, so a read error is possible. This rearrangement joins TRBV6-1 to TRBJ2-5; possibly TRBD2 for D (6 bases). CDR1 and CDR2 from the germline V gene are MNHNS and SASEGT. This CDR3 has 11 amino acids. The CDR3 sequence: CASSEGYWGDF. The CDR3 region has the DNA TGTGCCAGCAGTGAAGGGTATTGGGGGGACTTC.